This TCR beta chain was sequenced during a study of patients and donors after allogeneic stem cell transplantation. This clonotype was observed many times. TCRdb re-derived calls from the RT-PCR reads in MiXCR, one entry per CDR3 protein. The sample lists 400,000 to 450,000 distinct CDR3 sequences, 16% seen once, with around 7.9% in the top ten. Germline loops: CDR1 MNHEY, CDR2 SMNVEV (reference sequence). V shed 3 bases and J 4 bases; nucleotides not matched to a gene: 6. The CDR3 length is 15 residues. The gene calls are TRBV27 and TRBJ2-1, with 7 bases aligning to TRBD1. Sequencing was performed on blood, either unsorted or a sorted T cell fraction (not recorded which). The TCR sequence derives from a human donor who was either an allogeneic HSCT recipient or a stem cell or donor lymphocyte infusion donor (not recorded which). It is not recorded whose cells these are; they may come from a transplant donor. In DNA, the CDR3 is TGTGCCAGCAGTTTCGGGCAGGGGGTTTACAATGAGCAGTTCTTC. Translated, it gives CASSFGQGVYNEQFF.